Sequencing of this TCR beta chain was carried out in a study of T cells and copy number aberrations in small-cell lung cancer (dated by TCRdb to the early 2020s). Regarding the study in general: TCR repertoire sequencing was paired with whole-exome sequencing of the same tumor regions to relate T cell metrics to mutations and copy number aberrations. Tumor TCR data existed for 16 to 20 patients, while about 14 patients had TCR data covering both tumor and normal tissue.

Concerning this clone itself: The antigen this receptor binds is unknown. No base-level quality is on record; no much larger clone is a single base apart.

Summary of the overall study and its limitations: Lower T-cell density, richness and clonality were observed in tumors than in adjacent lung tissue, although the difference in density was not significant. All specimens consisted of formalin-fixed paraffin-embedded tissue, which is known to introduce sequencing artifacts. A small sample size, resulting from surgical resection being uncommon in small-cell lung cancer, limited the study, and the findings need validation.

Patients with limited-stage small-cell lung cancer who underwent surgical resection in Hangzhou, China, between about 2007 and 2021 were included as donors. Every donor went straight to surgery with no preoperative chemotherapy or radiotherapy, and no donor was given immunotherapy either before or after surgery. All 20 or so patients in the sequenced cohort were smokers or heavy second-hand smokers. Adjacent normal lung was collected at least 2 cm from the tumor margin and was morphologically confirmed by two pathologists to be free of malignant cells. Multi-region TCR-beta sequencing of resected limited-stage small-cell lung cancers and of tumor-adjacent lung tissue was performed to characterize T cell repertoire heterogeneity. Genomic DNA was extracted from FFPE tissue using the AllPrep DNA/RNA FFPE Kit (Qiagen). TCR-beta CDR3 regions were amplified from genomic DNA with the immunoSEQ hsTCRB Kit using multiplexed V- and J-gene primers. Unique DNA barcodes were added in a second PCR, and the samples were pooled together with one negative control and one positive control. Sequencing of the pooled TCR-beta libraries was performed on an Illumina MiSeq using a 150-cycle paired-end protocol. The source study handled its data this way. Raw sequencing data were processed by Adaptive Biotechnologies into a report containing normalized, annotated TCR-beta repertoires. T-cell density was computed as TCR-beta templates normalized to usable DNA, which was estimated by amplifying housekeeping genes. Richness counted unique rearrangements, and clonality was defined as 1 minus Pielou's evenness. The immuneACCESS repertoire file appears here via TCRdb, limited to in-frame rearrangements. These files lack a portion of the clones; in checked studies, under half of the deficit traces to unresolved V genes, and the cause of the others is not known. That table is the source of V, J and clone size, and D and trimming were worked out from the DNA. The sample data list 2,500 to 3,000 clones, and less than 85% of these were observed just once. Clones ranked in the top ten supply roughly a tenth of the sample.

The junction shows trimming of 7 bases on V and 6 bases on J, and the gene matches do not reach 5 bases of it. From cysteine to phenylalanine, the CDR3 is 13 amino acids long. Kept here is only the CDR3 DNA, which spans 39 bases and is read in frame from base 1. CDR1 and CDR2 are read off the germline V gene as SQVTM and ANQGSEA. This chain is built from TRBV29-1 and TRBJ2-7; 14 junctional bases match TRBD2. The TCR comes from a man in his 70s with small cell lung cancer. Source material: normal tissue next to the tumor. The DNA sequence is TGCAGCGCAGGGACTAGCGGGAGTGGCGAGCAGTACTTC. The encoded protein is CSAGTSGSGEQYF.